This TCR beta chain was recovered during a study of cytomegalovirus exposure and HLA in healthy donors. Repertoires were generated with immunoSEQ multiplex PCR, while TCRdb's copy carries only in-frame clones and drops some. The table lists roughly 130,000 clones, around 92% of them singletons, with around 3.1% in the top ten. The germline CDR1 and CDR2 sequences are SQVTM and ANQGSEA. The CDR3 loop spans 13 amino acids. V gave up 4 bases and J gave up 3 bases, with 12 bases separating them. This clone was recorded once. V gene TRBV29-1 combines with J gene TRBJ1-2; possibly TRBD1 for D (5 bases). Sequenced sample: PBMCs. The receptor's source is a man younger than 40 in good health and CMV-seronegative. CDR3 sequence: CSVVGAGHYGYTF. The CDR3 DNA is TGCAGCGTTGTAGGCGCAGGGCACTATGGCTACACCTTC.